This T cell receptor (beta chain) was profiled in a study of T cell responses to AZD1222 COVID-19 vaccine. Sequencing used immunoSEQ multiplex PCR; TCRdb keeps in-frame clones, though not all of them. The data show tens of thousands of clones, approximately 88% seen once. Trimming cost V 5 bases and J 5 bases; bases outside gene matches: 8. CDR1 and CDR2 (germline): MRHNA, SNTAGT. CDR3 length: 16 residues. The chain is built from TRBV6-4 and TRBJ2-1, with 11 bases matching TRBD2. Sequencing was performed on peripheral blood, taken on day 0 of AZD1222 vaccination. The receptor's source is an adult in good health. The CDR3 DNA is TGTGCCAGCAGTCCACAGGGACTAGCGGCCAACAATGAGCAGTTCTTC. Translation: CASSPQGLAANNEQFF.